This TCR beta chain was recorded in a study of beta chain features in type 1 diabetes. Points from the study as a whole: For cells with high TCR expression, cDNA sequencing could yield over-representation. All four CD4+ subsets from Type 1 diabetes patients carried moderately but significantly shorter TCRB CDR3s.

cDNA synthesis used the whole RNA isolate, giving expressed TCRB sequences. Average reads for naive, central memory and regulatory T cell samples were some 3.9 million. TCRdb's copy holds only in-frame clones and misses some; the assay was immunoSEQ multiplex PCR. This table has roughly 260,000 clones, approximately 20% appearing once. Per the germline V gene, CDR1 is LGHNA and CDR2 is YNFKEQ. V was trimmed by 1 base and J by 2 bases, leaving 9 bases between them. The CDR3 has 15 amino acids. This clone was detected only once. Its antigen is unidentified. The rearrangement joins TRBV4-2 to TRBJ1-3; TRBD1 is a possible D gene (5 bases). The sequence derives from a woman aged 40 to 50 with type 1 diabetes. The sequenced material came from naive CD4+ T cells from blood. As DNA, the CDR3 is TGTGCCAGCAGCCAAGCTCAGGGTACTGGAAACACCATATATTTT. Protein: CASSQAQGTGNTIYF.